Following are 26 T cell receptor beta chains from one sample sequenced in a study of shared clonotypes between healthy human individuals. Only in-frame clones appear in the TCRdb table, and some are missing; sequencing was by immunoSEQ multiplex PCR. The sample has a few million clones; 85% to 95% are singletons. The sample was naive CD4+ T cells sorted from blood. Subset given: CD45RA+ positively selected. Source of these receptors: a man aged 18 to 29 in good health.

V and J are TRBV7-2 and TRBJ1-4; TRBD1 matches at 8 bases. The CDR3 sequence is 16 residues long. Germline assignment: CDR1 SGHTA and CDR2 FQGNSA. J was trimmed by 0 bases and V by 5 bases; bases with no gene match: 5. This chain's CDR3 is CASSPRTGPTNEKLFF. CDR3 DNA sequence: TGTGCCAGCAGCCCAAGGACAGGGCCAACTAATGAAAAACTGTTTTTT.

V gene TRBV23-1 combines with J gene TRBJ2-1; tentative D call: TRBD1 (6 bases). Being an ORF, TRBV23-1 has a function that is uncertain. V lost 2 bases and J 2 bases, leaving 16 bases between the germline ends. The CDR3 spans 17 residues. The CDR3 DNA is TGCGCCAGCAGTCAACGCAGCAGGGGAAGGCCCTACAATGAGCAGTTCTTC. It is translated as CASSQRSRGRPYNEQFF.

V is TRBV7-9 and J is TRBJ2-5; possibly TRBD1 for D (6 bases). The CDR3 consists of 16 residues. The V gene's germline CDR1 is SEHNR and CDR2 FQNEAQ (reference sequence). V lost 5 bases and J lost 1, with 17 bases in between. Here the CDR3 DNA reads TGTGCCAGCAGCCCCAGGGGTGGCAGGAGCCAAGAGACCCAGTACTTC. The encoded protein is CASSPRGGRSQETQYF.

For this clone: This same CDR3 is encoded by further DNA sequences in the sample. Here the CDR3 reads CASSWGETQYF. The CDR3 DNA reads as TGTGCCAGCAGTTGGGGGGAGACCCAGTACTTC. This chain links TRBV25-1 with TRBJ2-5; D tentatively reads TRBD1 or TRBD2 (5 bases each). Looked up from germline, CDR1 is MGHDK and CDR2 is SYGVNS. The CDR3 has 11 amino acids. V was shortened by 5 bases and J by 5 bases, with 6 bases between the two germline ends.

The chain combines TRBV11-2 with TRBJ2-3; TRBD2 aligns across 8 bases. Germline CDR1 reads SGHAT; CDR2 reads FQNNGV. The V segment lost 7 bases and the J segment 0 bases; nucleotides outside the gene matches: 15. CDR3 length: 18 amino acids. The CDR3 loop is CASTPKQSGGASTDTQYF. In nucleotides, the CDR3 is TGTGCCAGCACTCCCAAACAATCGGGGGGGGCTAGCACAGATACGCAGTATTTT.

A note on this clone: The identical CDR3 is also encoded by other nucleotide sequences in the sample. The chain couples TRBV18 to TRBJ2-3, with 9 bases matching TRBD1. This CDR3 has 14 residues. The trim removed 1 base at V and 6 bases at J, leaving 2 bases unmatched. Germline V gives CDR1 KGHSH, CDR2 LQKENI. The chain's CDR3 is CASSPRQGVDTQYF. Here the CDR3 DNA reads TGTGCCAGCTCACCACGACAGGGGGTCGATACGCAGTATTTT.

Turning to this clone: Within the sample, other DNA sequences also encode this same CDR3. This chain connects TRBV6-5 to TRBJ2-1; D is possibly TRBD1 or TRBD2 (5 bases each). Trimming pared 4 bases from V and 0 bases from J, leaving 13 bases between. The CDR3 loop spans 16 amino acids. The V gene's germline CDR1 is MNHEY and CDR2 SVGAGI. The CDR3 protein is CASSSGTSSSYNEQFF. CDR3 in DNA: TGTGCCAGCAGTTCCGGGACGTCCAGCTCCTACAATGAGCAGTTCTTC.

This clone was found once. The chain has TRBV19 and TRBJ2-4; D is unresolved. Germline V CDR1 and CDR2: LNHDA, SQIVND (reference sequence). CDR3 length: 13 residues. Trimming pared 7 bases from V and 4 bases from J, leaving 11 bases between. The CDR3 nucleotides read TGTGCCAGTAAAGGCAGGCAAAAAAACATTCAGTACTTC. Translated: CASKGRQKNIQYF.

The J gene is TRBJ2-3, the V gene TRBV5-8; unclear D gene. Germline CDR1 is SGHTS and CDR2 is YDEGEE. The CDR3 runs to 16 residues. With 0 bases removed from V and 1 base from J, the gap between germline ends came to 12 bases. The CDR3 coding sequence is TGTGCCAGCAGCTTGGATAAGGTCTCAGGCACAGATACGCAGTATTTT. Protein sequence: CASSLDKVSGTDTQYF.

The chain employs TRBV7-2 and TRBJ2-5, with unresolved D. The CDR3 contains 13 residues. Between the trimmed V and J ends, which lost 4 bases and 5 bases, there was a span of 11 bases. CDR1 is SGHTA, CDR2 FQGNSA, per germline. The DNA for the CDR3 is TGTGCCAGCAGCTCCACGTTTTGGGAGACCCAGTACTTC. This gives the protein CASSSTFWETQYF.

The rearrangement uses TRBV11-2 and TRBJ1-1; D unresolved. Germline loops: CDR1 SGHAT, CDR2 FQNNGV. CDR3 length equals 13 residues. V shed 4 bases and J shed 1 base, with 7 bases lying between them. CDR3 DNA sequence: TGTGCCAGCAGCTATCAGGAGAACACTGAAGCTTTCTTT. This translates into CASSYQENTEAFF.

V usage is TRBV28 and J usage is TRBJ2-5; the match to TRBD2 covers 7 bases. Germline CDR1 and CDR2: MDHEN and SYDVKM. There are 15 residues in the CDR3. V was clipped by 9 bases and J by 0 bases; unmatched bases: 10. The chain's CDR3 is CASGGGRRYQETQYF. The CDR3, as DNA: TGTGCCAGTGGGGGAGGGAGGCGGTACCAAGAGACCCAGTACTTC. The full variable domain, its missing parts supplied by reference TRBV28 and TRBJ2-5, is DVKVTQSSRYLVKRTGEKVFLECVQDMDHENMFWYRQDPGLGLRLIYFSYDVKMKEKGDIPEGYSVSREKKERFSLILESASTNQTSMYLCASGGGRRYQETQYFGPGTRLLVL.

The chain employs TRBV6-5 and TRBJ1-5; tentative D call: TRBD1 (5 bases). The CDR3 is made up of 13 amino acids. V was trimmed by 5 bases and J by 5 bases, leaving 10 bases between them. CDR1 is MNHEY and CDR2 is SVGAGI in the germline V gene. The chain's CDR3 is CASSPGLDQPQHF. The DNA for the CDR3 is TGTGCCAGCAGTCCAGGGTTGGATCAGCCCCAGCATTTT.

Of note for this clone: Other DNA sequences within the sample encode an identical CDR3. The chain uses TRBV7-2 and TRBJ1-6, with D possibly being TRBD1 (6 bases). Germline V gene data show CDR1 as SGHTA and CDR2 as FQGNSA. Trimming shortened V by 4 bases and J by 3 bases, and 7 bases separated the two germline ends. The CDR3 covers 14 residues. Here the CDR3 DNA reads TGTGCCAGCAGCTCACAGGGCTATAATTCACCCCTCCACTTT. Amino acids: CASSSQGYNSPLHF.

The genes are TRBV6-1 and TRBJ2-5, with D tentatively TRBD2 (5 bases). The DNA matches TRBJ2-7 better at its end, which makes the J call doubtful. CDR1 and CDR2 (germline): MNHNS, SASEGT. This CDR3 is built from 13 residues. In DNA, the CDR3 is TGTGCCAGCTCCCTAAAGAGGGCCTACGAGCAGTACTTC. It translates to CASSLKRAYEQYF.

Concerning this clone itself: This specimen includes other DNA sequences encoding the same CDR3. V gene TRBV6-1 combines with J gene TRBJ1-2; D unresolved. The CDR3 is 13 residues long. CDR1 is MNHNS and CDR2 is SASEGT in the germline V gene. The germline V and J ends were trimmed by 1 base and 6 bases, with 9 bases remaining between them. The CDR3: CASSEGRRHGYTF. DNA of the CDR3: TGTGCCAGCAGTGAAGGTCGGCGCCATGGCTACACCTTC.

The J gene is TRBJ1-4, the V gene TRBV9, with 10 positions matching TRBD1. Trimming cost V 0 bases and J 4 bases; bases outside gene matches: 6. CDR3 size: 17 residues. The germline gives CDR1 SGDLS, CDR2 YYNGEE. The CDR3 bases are TGTGCCAGCAGCGTAGCGACAGGGGGCGATATTAATGAAAAACTGTTTTTT. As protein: CASSVATGGDINEKLFF.

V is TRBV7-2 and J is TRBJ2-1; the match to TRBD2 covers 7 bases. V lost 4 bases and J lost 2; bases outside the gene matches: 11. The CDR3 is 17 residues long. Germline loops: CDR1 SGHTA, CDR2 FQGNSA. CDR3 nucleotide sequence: TGTGCCAGCAGCTCCTTTAGCCTCGGGGGGACCTACAATGAGCAGTTCTTC. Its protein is CASSSFSLGGTYNEQFF.

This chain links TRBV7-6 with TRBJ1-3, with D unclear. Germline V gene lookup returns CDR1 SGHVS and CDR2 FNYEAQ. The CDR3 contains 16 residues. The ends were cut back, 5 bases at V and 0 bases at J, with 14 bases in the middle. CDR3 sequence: CASSHATGYSGNTIYF. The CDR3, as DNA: TGTGCCAGCAGCCACGCGACGGGCTACTCTGGAAACACCATATATTTT.

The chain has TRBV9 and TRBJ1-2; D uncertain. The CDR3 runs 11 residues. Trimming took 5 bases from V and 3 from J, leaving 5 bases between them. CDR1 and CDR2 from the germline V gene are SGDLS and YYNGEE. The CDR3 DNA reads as TGTGCCAGCAGTGGATACTATGGCTACACCTTC. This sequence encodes CASSGYYGYTF.

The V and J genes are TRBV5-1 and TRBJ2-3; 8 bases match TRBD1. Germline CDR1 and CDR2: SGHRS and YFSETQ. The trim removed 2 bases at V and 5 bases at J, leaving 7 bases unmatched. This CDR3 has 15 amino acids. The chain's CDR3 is CASSLQGGRGDTQYF. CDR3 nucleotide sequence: TGCGCCAGCAGCTTACAGGGGGGCCGGGGAGATACGCAGTATTTT. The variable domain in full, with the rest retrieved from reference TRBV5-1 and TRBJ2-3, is KAGVTQTPRYLIKTRGQQVTLSCSPISGHRSVSWYQQTPGQGLQFLFEYFSETQRNKGNFPGRFSGRQFSNSRSEMNVSTLELGDSALYLCASSLQGGRGDTQYFGPGTRLTVL.

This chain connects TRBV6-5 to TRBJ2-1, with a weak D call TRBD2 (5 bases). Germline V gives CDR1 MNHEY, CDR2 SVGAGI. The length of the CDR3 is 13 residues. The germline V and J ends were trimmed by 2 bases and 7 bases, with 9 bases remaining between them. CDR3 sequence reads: CASSYPAGNEQFF. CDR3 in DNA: TGTGCCAGCAGTTACCCCGCGGGTAATGAGCAGTTCTTC.

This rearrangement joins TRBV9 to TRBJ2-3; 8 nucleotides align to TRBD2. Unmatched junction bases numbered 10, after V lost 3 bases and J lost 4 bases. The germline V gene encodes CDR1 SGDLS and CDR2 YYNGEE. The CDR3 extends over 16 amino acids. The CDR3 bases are TGTGCCAGCAGCGCAGTGGGAGCGGGGGTGGCAGATACGCAGTATTTT. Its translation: CASSAVGAGVADTQYF.

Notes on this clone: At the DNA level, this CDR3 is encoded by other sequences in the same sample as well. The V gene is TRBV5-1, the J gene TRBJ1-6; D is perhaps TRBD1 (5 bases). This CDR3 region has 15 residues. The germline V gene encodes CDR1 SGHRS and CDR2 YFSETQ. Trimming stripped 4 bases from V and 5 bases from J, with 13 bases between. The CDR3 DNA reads TGCGCCAGCAGCCACGGGACGGGCGATAATTCACCCCTCCACTTT. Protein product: CASSHGTGDNSPLHF.

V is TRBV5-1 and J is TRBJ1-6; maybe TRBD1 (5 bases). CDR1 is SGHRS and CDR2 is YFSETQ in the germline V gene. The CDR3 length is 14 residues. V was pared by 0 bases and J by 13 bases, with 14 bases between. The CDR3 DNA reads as TGCGCCAGCAGCTTGGTTCGAGGGGATGAGCCCCTCCACTTT. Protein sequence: CASSLVRGDEPLHF. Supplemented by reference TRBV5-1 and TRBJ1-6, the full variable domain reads KAGVTQTPRYLIKTRGQQVTLSCSPISGHRSVSWYQQTPGQGLQFLFEYFSETQRNKGNFPGRFSGRQFSNSRSEMNVSTLELGDSALYLCASSLVRGDEPLHFGNGTRLTVT.

CDR3 nucleotide sequence: TGTGCCAGCAGCTCACCCGGGACAGGGGTAGGAGCTAATGAAAAACTGTTTTTT. Translation: CASSSPGTGVGANEKLFF. The rearrangement joins TRBV5-4 to TRBJ1-4; 10 nucleotides agree with TRBD1. Germline V gene sequence: CDR1 SGHNT, CDR2 YYREEE (reference sequence). V gave up 3 bases and J gave up 3 bases; unmatched junction bases: 11. There are 18 residues in the CDR3.